This T cell receptor beta chain originates from a study of patients and donors after allogeneic stem cell transplantation. From germline, CDR1 is ENHRY and CDR2 SYGVKD. V lost 0 bases to trimming and J lost 1 base, with 12 bases between them. The CDR3 is made up of 16 amino acids. TCRdb used MiXCR to reprocess the RT-PCR reads, holding one entry per CDR3 protein. The sample records tens of thousands of distinct CDR3 sequences, roughly 50% being singletons. This receptor was identified in a human donor who was either an allogeneic HSCT recipient or a stem cell or donor lymphocyte infusion donor (not recorded which). It is not recorded whose cells these are; they may come from a transplant donor. The material sequenced was blood, either unsorted or a sorted T cell fraction (not recorded which). V usage is TRBV10-3 and J usage is TRBJ1-1; D is perhaps TRBD1 (5 bases). CDR3 loop: CAISESAGRTNTEAFF. The CDR3 DNA reads TGTGCCATCAGTGAGTCGGCAGGGCGAACGAACACTGAAGCTTTCTTT.